This is a list of T cell receptor beta chains from one sample in a study of beta chain features in type 1 diabetes. Profiled with immunoSEQ multiplex PCR; TCRdb holds only in-frame clones, not every one. The repertoire includes 640,000 or so clones, roughly 13% of them detected once, and less than 0.025% sits in the top ten. The sequenced sample was naive CD4+ T cells from blood. The receptors shown here come from a man aged 18-30 years with type 1 diabetes. The CDR3 runs from the conserved cysteine through the conserved F or W. Fields, in order: J gene, clone size, V gene, D gene, CDR3 DNA, CDR3 protein. A D gene is named only where the DNA matches it firmly. Expanded clones are given a class, and other clones once, few, many or no size at all.

>TRBJ1-1|.|TRBV29-1|.
TGCAGCGTTGAAGAGATTTCCATGAACACTGAAGCTTTCTTT
CSVEEISMNTEAFF
>TRBJ1-2|.|TRBV18|.
TGTGCCAGCTCACCGACACAGGCGTCATTGGAGGGCTACACCTTC
CASSPTQASLEGYTF
>TRBJ1-2|.|TRBV18|TRBD1
TGTGCCAGCTCACCACAGATACGACAGGGTGGGGATGGCTACACCTTC
CASSPQIRQGGDGYTF
>TRBJ2-7|.|TRBV18|.
TGTGCCAGCTCACTAAAGCGGGACAGCTACGAGCAGTACTTC
CASSLKRDSYEQYF
>TRBJ2-6|few|TRBV7-9|.
TGTGCCAGCAGCCCTACAGGGGACTCAGGTTCTGGGGCCAACGTCCTGACTTTC
CASSPTGDSGSGANVLTF
>TRBJ1-6|.|TRBV5-1|TRBD1
TGCGCCAGCAGCCTACAGGGGAGGGATTCACCCCTCCACTTT
CASSLQGRDSPLHF
>TRBJ2-3|.|TRBV4-2|TRBD2
TGTGCCAGCAGCCAGGGACTAGCAGATACGCAGTATTTT
CASSQGLADTQYF
>TRBJ1-6|few|TRBV6-6|TRBD1
TGTGCCAGCAGTTTGGACAGGGCTAATTCACCCCTCCACTTT
CASSLDRANSPLHF
>TRBJ2-7|.|TRBV11-2|.
TGTGCCAGCAGCTTAGATCTAACTCTCTACGAGCAGTACTTC
CASSLDLTLYEQYF
>TRBJ1-5|.|TRBV4-1|TRBD1
TGCGCCAGCAGCCAAAGCCCACAGGGGGCTCAGCCCCAGCATTTT
CASSQSPQGAQPQHF
>TRBJ2-7|.|TRBV5-1|.
TGCGCCAGCAGCTTGGCCGGGGGACAAGTATACGAGCAGTACTTC
CASSLAGGQVYEQYF
>TRBJ2-1|.|TRBV5-1|TRBD2
TGCGCCAGCAGCTTCGACCCTAGCGGGGGAGAGCAGTTCTTC
CASSFDPSGGEQFF
>TRBJ2-1|.|TRBV5-1|.
TGCGCCAGCAGCCAAGGGGACAACTACAATGAGCAGTTCTTC
CASSQGDNYNEQFF
>TRBJ1-4|few|TRBV6-6|.
TGTGCCAGCAGTCCCCATGTGGATGAAAAACTGTTTTTT
CASSPHVDEKLFF
>TRBJ2-6|.|TRBV15|.
TGTGCCACCAGCAGGGACGTAGCTGGGGCCAACGTCCTGACTTTC
CATSRDVAGANVLTF
>TRBJ1-1|few|TRBV7-9|.
TGTGCCAGCAGCTTAGGACAGGCTAATGAAGCTTTCTTT
CASSLGQANEAFF
>TRBJ1-1|.|TRBV30|.
TGTGCCTGGAGCCAAGGGGGGATCAACACTGAAGCTTTCTTT
CAWSQGGINTEAFF
>TRBJ2-7|.|TRBV25-1|TRBD2
TGTGCCAGCAGTGTTTCGGGGGGTGCCTTCTGGTACTTC
CASSVSGGAFWYF
>TRBJ1-4|.|TRBV4-1|.
TGCGCCAGCAGCCAAGATCTGGGCCCGGGGAGTGAAAAACTGTTTTTT
CASSQDLGPGSEKLFF
>TRBJ1-6|.|TRBV5-6|.
TGTGCCAGCAGCTTGGAGGAGGGTTCACCCCTCCACTTT
CASSLEEGSPLHF
>TRBJ2-5|.|TRBV14|TRBD1
TGTGCCAGCAGCCAAGATGGGGACAGACAAGAGACCCAGTACTTC
CASSQDGDRQETQYF
>TRBJ1-1|.|TRBV30|.
TGTGCCTGGAGTGTCTGGGGGCCCCACACTGAAGCTTTCTTT
CAWSVWGPHTEAFF
>TRBJ1-1|few|TRBV10-3|.
TGTGCCATCAGATCAACAGGGGAAGCTTTCTTT
CAIRSTGEAFF
>TRBJ1-3|.|TRBV10-3|.
TGTGCCATCAGTGAATTTGACGCTAGCTCTGGAAACACCATATATTTT
CAISEFDASSGNTIYF
>TRBJ2-7|few|TRBV11-2|.
TGTGCCAGCAGGGACGTTACCTACGAGCAGTACTTC
CASRDVTYEQYF
>TRBJ2-7|.|TRBV11-2|.
TGTGCCAGCAGGGTAATTACAGGGCAAGACTACGAGCAGTACTTC
CASRVITGQDYEQYF
>TRBJ2-5|few|TRBV6-5|.
TGTGCCAGCAGTTACGGCCAGACCCAGTACTTC
CASSYGQTQYF
>TRBJ1-5|.|TRBV7-2|.
TGTGCCAGCAGCCCCGGGAGGACCAATAATCAGCCCCAGCATTTT
CASSPGRTNNQPQHF
>TRBJ1-1|.|TRBV30|TRBD1
TGTGCCTGGATGGGGCAGGGGGTGAGAGCTTTCTTT
CAWMGQGVRAFF